The clone carrying this TCR beta chain was found a few times. Its target is not known. The data were taken from a study of cytotoxic CD8 clonotypes in ibrutinib-treated CLL. Study-level background: Specimens for response were gathered following a median approximately 12 months of therapy, spanning 6 to 36. Study results and limitations: Clonality increased with ibrutinib response but returned toward baseline at progression.

The data were produced by immunoSEQ multiplex PCR, yet TCRdb's version contains in-frame clones alone and is incomplete. Of 150,000 to 250,000 clones listed, about 72% are singletons. The CDR3 is 14 residues long. The V end lost 0 bases, the J end lost 4 bases, and 9 bases lay between the germline ends. Germline CDR1 MNHEY, CDR2 SVGAGI. This sequence was found in a human donor with chronic lymphocytic leukemia. This material consisted of PBMCs, taken after 24 months of ibrutinib treatment. V and J are TRBV6-5 and TRBJ1-2; D remains ambiguous. Written as DNA, the CDR3 is TGTGCCAGCAGTTACTCTTCGCCCATCTATGGCTACACCTTC. This gives the protein CASSYSSPIYGYTF.